Described below is a single TCR beta chain sequence and its context. Its antigen is not known. These data are taken from a study of PD-1 blockade in classical Hodgkin lymphoma. General observations from the study: Newly diagnosed patients were said to have less baseline TCR diversity than healthy donors did. Compared with baseline, CD4+ but not CD8+ TCR diversity had risen significantly by C4D1. Prior to therapy, complete responders displayed diversity much like that of newly diagnosed patients.

V gave up 1 base and J gave up 7 bases; unmatched junction bases: 9. Germline V gene lookup returns CDR1 MGHDK and CDR2 SYGVNS. This CDR3 spans 16 amino acids. The sample's time point: cycle 4 day 1 (C4D1), after more than five weeks of nivolumab. With no exception, relapse followed autologous stem cell transplantation in all patients, and brentuximab vedotin exposure varied. Assay: immunoSEQ multiplex PCR; the TCRdb copy retains only in-frame clones and omits some. Among around 23,000 clones listed, more than 75% were seen once. Specimen: peripheral blood mononuclear cells (PBMCs), collected before the fourth cycle of nivolumab. This TCR was recovered from a human donor with classical Hodgkin lymphoma. The chain is built from TRBV25-1 and TRBJ1-2; 10 positions match TRBD1. The CDR3 loop reads CASSESPGTGVGGYTF. CDR3 bases: TGTGCCAGCAGTGAATCCCCCGGGACAGGGGTCGGTGGCTACACCTTC.